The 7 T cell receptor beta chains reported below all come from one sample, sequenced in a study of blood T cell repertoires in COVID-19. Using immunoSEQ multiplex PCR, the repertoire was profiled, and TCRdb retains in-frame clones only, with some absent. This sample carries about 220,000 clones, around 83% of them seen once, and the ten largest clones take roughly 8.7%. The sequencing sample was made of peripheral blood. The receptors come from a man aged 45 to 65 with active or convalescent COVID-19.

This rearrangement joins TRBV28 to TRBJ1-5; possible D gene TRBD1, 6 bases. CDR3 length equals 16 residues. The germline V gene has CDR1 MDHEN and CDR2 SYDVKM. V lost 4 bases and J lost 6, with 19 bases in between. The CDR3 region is CASSSSTGMVGQPQHF. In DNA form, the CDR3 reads TGTGCCAGCAGTTCCAGTACAGGGATGGTCGGTCAGCCCCAGCATTTT.

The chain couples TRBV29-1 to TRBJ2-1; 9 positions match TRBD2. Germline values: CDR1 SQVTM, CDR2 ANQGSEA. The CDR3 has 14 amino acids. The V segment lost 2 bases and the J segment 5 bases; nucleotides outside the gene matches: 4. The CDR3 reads CSVEPAGGNNEQFF. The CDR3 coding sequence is TGCAGCGTTGAACCAGCGGGAGGTAACAATGAGCAGTTCTTC.

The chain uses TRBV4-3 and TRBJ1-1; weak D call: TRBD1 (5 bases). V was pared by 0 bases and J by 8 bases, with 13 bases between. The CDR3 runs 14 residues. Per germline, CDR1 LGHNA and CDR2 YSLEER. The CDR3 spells CASSQDLEGPEAFF. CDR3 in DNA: TGCGCCAGCAGCCAAGACCTGGAGGGGCCCGAAGCTTTCTTT.

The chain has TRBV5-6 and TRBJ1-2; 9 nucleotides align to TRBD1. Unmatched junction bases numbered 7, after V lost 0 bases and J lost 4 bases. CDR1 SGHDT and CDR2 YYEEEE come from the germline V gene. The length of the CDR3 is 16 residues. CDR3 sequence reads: CASSLVIQGAGYGYTF. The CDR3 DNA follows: TGTGCCAGCAGCTTGGTCATACAGGGGGCAGGCTATGGCTACACCTTC.

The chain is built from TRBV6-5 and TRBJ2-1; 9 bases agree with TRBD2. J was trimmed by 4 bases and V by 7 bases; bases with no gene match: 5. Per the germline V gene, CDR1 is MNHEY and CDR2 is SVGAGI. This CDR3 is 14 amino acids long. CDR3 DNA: TGTGCCAGCAACAGAGCGGGGGGTTACAATGAGCAGTTCTTC. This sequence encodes CASNRAGGYNEQFF.

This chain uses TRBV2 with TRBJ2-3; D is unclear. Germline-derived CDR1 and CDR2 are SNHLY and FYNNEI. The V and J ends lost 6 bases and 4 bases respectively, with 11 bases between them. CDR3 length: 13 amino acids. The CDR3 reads CASRRVEADTQYF. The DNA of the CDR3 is TGTGCCAGCAGGAGAGTAGAGGCAGATACGCAGTATTTT. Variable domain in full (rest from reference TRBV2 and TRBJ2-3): EPEVTQTPSHQVTQMGQEVILRCVPISNHLYFYWYRQILGQKVEFLVSFYNNEISEKSEIFDDQFSVERPDGSNFTLKIRSTKLEDSAMYFCASRRVEADTQYFGPGTRLTVL.

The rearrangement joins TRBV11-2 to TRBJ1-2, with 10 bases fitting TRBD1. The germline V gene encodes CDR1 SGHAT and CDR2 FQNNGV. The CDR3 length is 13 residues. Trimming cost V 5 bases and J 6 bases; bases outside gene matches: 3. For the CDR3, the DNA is TGTGCCAGCAGCCCTGACAGGGGGCATGGCTACACCTTC. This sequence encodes CASSPDRGHGYTF.